The clone carrying this T cell receptor beta chain was counted a few times. No antigen is known for it. TCRdb itself ran the 5' RACE reads through MiXCR, one entry per CDR3 protein. The data show a few hundred thousand distinct CDR3 sequences, roughly 8.2% seen once. This sample was included in a study of T-cell memory formation after mild COVID-19. Study-wide findings and caveats: Largely, contracting CD4+ clones fell within CM and EM, and contracting CD8+ clones within EMRA.

The sample comprised PBMCs or a T cell subset sorted from them (not recorded which). The sequence came from a man younger than 30 who had mild COVID-19 (a few samples of this study predate the infection). Cell type and time point are not known.

The CDR3 region is CASSYQGDEQYF. For the CDR3, the DNA is TGCGCCAGCAGCTACCAGGGCGACGAGCAGTACTTC. The chain employs TRBV5-1 and TRBJ2-1, with D possibly matching TRBD1 (5 bases). The DNA end is more similar to TRBJ2-7, so the J call may be wrong. Germline CDR1 is SGHRS and CDR2 is YFSETQ. CDR3 length: 12 residues.